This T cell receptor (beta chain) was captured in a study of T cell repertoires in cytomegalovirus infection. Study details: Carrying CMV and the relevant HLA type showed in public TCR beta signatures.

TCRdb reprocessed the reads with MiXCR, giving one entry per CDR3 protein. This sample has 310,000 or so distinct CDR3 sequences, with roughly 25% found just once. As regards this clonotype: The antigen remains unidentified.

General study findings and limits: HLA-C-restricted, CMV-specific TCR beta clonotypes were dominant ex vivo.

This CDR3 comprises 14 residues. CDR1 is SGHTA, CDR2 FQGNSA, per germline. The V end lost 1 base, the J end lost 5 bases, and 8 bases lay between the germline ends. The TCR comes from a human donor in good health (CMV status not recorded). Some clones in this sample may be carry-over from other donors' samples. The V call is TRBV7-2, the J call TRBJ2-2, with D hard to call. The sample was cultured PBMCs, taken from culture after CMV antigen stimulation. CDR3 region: CASSLGAWTGELFF. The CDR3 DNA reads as TGTGCCAGCAGCTTAGGGGCATGGACCGGGGAGCTGTTTTTT.